A selection of T cell receptor beta chains follows, all from one sample in a study of blood T cell repertoires in COVID-19. TCRdb's table, derived via immunoSEQ multiplex PCR, lists solely in-frame clones and lacks some. In the table there are tens of thousands of clones, around four fifths of which are singletons. Sequencing was done on a sample of peripheral blood. The receptors stem from a man older than 75 with acute or convalescent COVID-19. CDR3s include the opening cysteine and the closing phenylalanine or tryptophan. The D gene is left open where the match is weak. Only part of the rows carry a size: once, few, many, or a class if the clone is expanded.

j_call: TRBJ2-2; v_call: TRBV6-6; clone_size: NA; d_call: TRBD1; cdr3_nt: TGTGCCAGCAACGACAGGGAGAGTTATACCGGGGAGCTGTTTTTT; cdr3_aa: CASNDRESYTGELFF
j_call: TRBJ2-3; v_call: TRBV2; clone_size: NA; d_call: NA; cdr3_nt: TGTGCCAGCACGGGACTTTTCACAGATACGCAGTATTTT; cdr3_aa: CASTGLFTDTQYF
j_call: TRBJ1-6; v_call: TRBV7-8; clone_size: NA; d_call: TRBD1; cdr3_nt: TGTGCCAGCAGCCTCCGGGACAGAGAAAACATACCCCTCCACTTT; cdr3_aa: CASSLRDRENIPLHF
j_call: TRBJ2-2; v_call: TRBV5-4; clone_size: NA; d_call: NA; cdr3_nt: TGTGCCAGCAGACCCACTGGGAAGGGGCCCGGGGAGCTGTTTTTT; cdr3_aa: CASRPTGKGPGELFF
j_call: TRBJ2-7; v_call: TRBV19; clone_size: medium-sized; d_call: NA; cdr3_nt: TGTGCCAGTACCACCGGGGGAGCCGAGCAGTACTTC; cdr3_aa: CASTTGGAEQYF
j_call: TRBJ1-2; v_call: TRBV5-6; clone_size: NA; d_call: TRBD1; cdr3_nt: TGTGCCAGCAGCTTAGTCCCGGGACAGGGAGGTGGCTACACCTTC; cdr3_aa: CASSLVPGQGGGYTF
j_call: TRBJ2-3; v_call: TRBV20-1; clone_size: NA; d_call: TRBD2; cdr3_nt: TGCAGTGCTAGTTCCGGGGGGGAAGGTATCAGCACAGATACGCAGTATTTT; cdr3_aa: CSASSGGEGISTDTQYF
j_call: TRBJ1-5; v_call: TRBV18; clone_size: few; d_call: TRBD1; cdr3_nt: TGTGCCAGCTCACCCGGACAGGTCGACAATCAGCCCCAGCATTTT; cdr3_aa: CASSPGQVDNQPQHF
j_call: TRBJ1-4; v_call: TRBV5-1; clone_size: NA; d_call: NA; cdr3_nt: TGCGCCAGCAGCTTGTCAGGGTCTCGCGAAAAACTGTTTTTT; cdr3_aa: CASSLSGSREKLFF
j_call: TRBJ1-2; v_call: TRBV4-1; clone_size: NA; d_call: TRBD1; cdr3_nt: TGCGCCAGCAGCCAAGGGACAGGGATCTATGGCTACACCTTC; cdr3_aa: CASSQGTGIYGYTF
j_call: TRBJ2-7; v_call: TRBV7-2; clone_size: few; d_call: TRBD1; cdr3_nt: TGTGCCAGCAGCTTAGTTGGGACAGGGGCCCCCTACGAGCAGTACTTC; cdr3_aa: CASSLVGTGAPYEQYF
j_call: TRBJ2-1; v_call: TRBV5-6; clone_size: NA; d_call: NA; cdr3_nt: TGTGCCAGCAGCTTGGACTACTCCTACAATGAGCAGTTCTTC; cdr3_aa: CASSLDYSYNEQFF
j_call: TRBJ2-2; v_call: TRBV3-1/TRBV3-2; clone_size: NA; d_call: TRBD1; cdr3_nt: TGTGCCAGCAGAAGATCGGGACAGGGCCCCACCGGGGAGCTGTTTTTT; cdr3_aa: CASRRSGQGPTGELFF
j_call: TRBJ1-1; v_call: TRBV7-3; clone_size: few; d_call: TRBD1; cdr3_nt: TGTGCCAGCAGCTCGGGGATCAGGGGGAGAACTTTCTTT; cdr3_aa: CASSSGIRGRTFF
j_call: TRBJ2-1; v_call: TRBV6-5; clone_size: NA; d_call: NA; cdr3_nt: TGTGCCAGCAGTCCGAGGGTTTCCTACAATGAGCAGTTCTTC; cdr3_aa: CASSPRVSYNEQFF
j_call: TRBJ2-1; v_call: TRBV2; clone_size: NA; d_call: TRBD2; cdr3_nt: TGTGCCAGCCTTAGACCTAGCGGTGGTTACAATGAGCAGTTCTTC; cdr3_aa: CASLRPSGGYNEQFF
j_call: TRBJ2-7; v_call: TRBV3-1/TRBV3-2; clone_size: NA; d_call: TRBD1; cdr3_nt: TGTGCCAGCAGCCAGGGGACGGGACAGTCCTCCTACGAGCAGTACTTC; cdr3_aa: CASSQGTGQSSYEQYF
j_call: TRBJ1-1; v_call: TRBV14; clone_size: NA; d_call: TRBD1; cdr3_nt: TGTGCCAGCAGCCTTGACAGGGCTAGTGAAGCTTTCTTT; cdr3_aa: CASSLDRASEAFF
j_call: TRBJ2-4; v_call: TRBV29-1; clone_size: NA; d_call: TRBD1; cdr3_nt: TGCAGCGTGGGACAGATAGCCAAAAACATTCAGTACTTC; cdr3_aa: CSVGQIAKNIQYF
j_call: TRBJ1-3; v_call: TRBV15; clone_size: NA; d_call: TRBD1; cdr3_nt: TGTGCCACCAGCGGACCTCTGGCGGAGGGGGCGGCGGGAAACACCATATATTTT; cdr3_aa: CATSGPLAEGAAGNTIYF
j_call: TRBJ1-2; v_call: TRBV30; clone_size: once; d_call: TRBD1; cdr3_nt: TGTGCCTGGAGTGTACAGACAGGGGGCCTTGGCTACACCTTC; cdr3_aa: CAWSVQTGGLGYTF
j_call: TRBJ2-5; v_call: TRBV6-2/TRBV6-3; clone_size: NA; d_call: TRBD1; cdr3_nt: TGTGCCAGCACCCCTCGTGGGACAGGCAAAGAGACCCAGTACTTC; cdr3_aa: CASTPRGTGKETQYF
j_call: TRBJ2-3; v_call: TRBV29-1; clone_size: NA; d_call: TRBD1; cdr3_nt: TGCAGCCTCCGACAGGGGCGGGATACGCAGTATTTT; cdr3_aa: CSLRQGRDTQYF
j_call: TRBJ1-5; v_call: TRBV6-1; clone_size: NA; d_call: NA; cdr3_nt: TGTGCCAGCAGTGAACGCGGGTTCGGTCATCAGCCCCAGCATTTT; cdr3_aa: CASSERGFGHQPQHF
j_call: TRBJ1-2; v_call: TRBV19; clone_size: NA; d_call: NA; cdr3_nt: TGTGCCAGTAGCCCGGGTAAAAGCTATGGCTACACCTTC; cdr3_aa: CASSPGKSYGYTF